Below are 31 T cell receptor beta chains sequenced from a single sample in a study of CD8 T cells in ankylosing spondylitis. MiXCR, run by TCRdb on the 5' RACE reads, gives a single entry per CDR3 protein. Found here are about 250,000 distinct CDR3 sequences, about 30% of them singletons; the top ten hold 4% to 5.5%. The sequenced material came from blood, either unsorted or a sorted T cell fraction (not recorded which). Receptors were obtained from a male donor with ankylosing spondylitis or in good health (not recorded which).

V and J are TRBV5-1 and TRBJ2-7, with 7 bases that match TRBD1. The J segment lost 2 bases and the V segment lost 4 bases, leaving 9 bases of the junction unmatched. The CDR3 runs 15 residues. Per germline, CDR1 SGHRS and CDR2 YFSETQ. Written as DNA, the CDR3 is TGCGCCAGCAGCGGACAGACAGGGCCCCCCTACGAGCAGTACTTC. Translation gives CASSGQTGPPYEQYF.

The chain links TRBV18 to TRBJ2-7; 8 bases align to TRBD2. CDR1 and CDR2 (germline): KGHSH, LQKENI. The junction had 12 bases not matched to a gene; V was cut back by 6 bases and J by 5 bases. The CDR3 length is 15 residues. The CDR3: CASSPTGLVSDEQYF. In DNA form, the CDR3 reads TGTGCCAGCTCCCCGACGGGACTAGTGTCGGACGAGCAGTACTTC.

The genes are TRBV27 and TRBJ2-1; TRBD2 might be the D (5 bases). The CDR3 totals 9 residues. Trimming took 11 bases from V and 8 from J, leaving 7 bases between them. CDR1 is MNHEY, CDR2 SMNVEV, per germline (reference sequence). The DNA of the CDR3 is TGTGCCCGGACTCATGAGCAGTTCTTC. It yields the protein CARTHEQFF.

This clonotype was counted ten times or more. V usage is TRBV12-3 or TRBV12-4 and J usage is TRBJ2-3; D is uncertain. This CDR3 is built from 12 residues. Trimming took 1 base from V and 8 from J, leaving 7 bases between them. The CDR3 loop is CASSLGVGTQYF. CDR3 nucleotides: TGTGCCAGCAGTTTAGGGGTGGGTACGCAGTATTTT.

This clonotype was seen a few times. V is TRBV12-3 or TRBV12-4 and J is TRBJ2-2; D uncertain. The CDR3 has 13 amino acids. V was pared by 4 bases and J by 4 bases, with 7 bases between. This chain's CDR3 is CASSYTATGELFF. CDR3 in DNA: TGTGCCAGCAGTTACACGGCCACCGGGGAGCTGTTTTTT.

The V call is TRBV15, the J call TRBJ2-3; 9 nucleotides line up with TRBD1. The CDR3 runs to 15 residues. Per germline, CDR1 LNHNV and CDR2 YYDKDF (reference sequence). The V and J ends lost 2 bases and 5 bases, in that order; junction bases with no gene match: 5. The CDR3 reads CATSRTGGAEDTQYF. CDR3 in DNA: TGTGCCACCAGCAGAACAGGGGGCGCGGAAGATACGCAGTATTTT.

The J gene is TRBJ2-7, the V gene TRBV12-3 or TRBV12-4; D possibly corresponds to TRBD1 (6 bases). The CDR3 length is 13 residues. V lost 6 bases to trimming and J lost 5 bases, with 14 bases between them. The DNA for the CDR3 is TGTGCCAGCAGGCCACAGGGTTGGAACGAGCAGTACTTC. It yields the protein CASRPQGWNEQYF.

This clonotype came up a few times. The chain combines TRBV5-1 with TRBJ2-3; no definite D call. V shed 4 bases and J shed 2 bases, with 5 bases lying between them. Germline V gene data show CDR1 as SGHRS and CDR2 as YFSETQ. CDR3 length: 12 residues. The CDR3 loop is CASSMHTDTQYF. The CDR3 DNA follows: TGCGCCAGCAGCATGCACACAGATACGCAGTATTTT. Combining the CDR3 with reference TRBV5-1 and TRBJ2-3 gives the whole variable domain KAGVTQTPRYLIKTRGQQVTLSCSPISGHRSVSWYQQTPGQGLQFLFEYFSETQRNKGNFPGRFSGRQFSNSRSEMNVSTLELGDSALYLCASSMHTDTQYFGPGTRLTVL.

The V call is TRBV6-1, the J call TRBJ1-1; D is possibly TRBD1 (5 bases). There are 14 residues in the CDR3. In germline, CDR1 is MNHNS, CDR2 SASEGT. With 7 bases removed from V and 1 base from J, the gap between germline ends came to 13 bases. CDR3 region: CASTMLGGNTEAFF. The CDR3 DNA is TGTGCCAGCACCATGCTGGGGGGGAACACTGAAGCTTTCTTT.

V usage is TRBV9 and J usage is TRBJ2-1; TRBD2 might be the D (6 bases). The CDR3 runs 14 residues. The germline V and J ends were trimmed by 2 bases and 4 bases, with 10 bases remaining between them. Germline CDR1 and CDR2: SGDLS and YYNGEE. The CDR3 here is CASSVRDAYNEQFF. The CDR3 region has the DNA TGTGCCAGCAGCGTGCGGGACGCATACAATGAGCAGTTCTTC.

This clonotype was seen a few times. The chain carries TRBV20-1 and TRBJ2-1; a possible D gene is TRBD2 (5 bases). The V gene's germline CDR1 is DFQATT and CDR2 SNEGSKA (reference sequence). This CDR3 has 15 residues. Trimming cost V 6 bases and J 2 bases, with 17 bases left between them. The CDR3 sequence: CSAPPLERPYNEQFF. For the CDR3, the DNA is TGCAGTGCCCCCCCATTGGAGCGGCCCTACAATGAGCAGTTCTTC.

This clonotype was counted only a few times. V usage is TRBV6-6 and J usage is TRBJ2-6, with D unclear. V was cut by 4 bases and J by 4 bases, with 5 bases left in between. Germline V CDR1 and CDR2: MNHNY, SVGAGI (reference sequence). This CDR3 contains 13 residues. The CDR3: CASSSWGANVLTF. As DNA, the CDR3 is TGTGCCAGCAGTTCCTGGGGGGCCAACGTCCTGACTTTC.

This clonotype turned up a few times. This rearrangement joins TRBV20-1 to TRBJ1-1; D remains unclear. CDR3 length: 13 residues. Germline CDR1 is DFQATT and CDR2 is SNEGSKA (reference sequence). V dropped 2 bases and J dropped 1 base, with 8 bases sitting between them. The CDR3 sequence: CSARPDTNTEAFF. As DNA, the CDR3 is TGCAGTGCTAGACCAGATACGAACACTGAAGCTTTCTTT.

This clonotype showed up many times. This sequence joins TRBV6-1 and TRBJ2-7; D ambiguous. The ends were cut back, 2 bases at V and 3 bases at J, with 8 bases in the middle. The germline CDR1 and CDR2 sequences are MNHNS and SASEGT. The CDR3 spans 13 residues. The CDR3 sequence: CASSELANYEQYF. CDR3 nucleotide sequence: TGTGCCAGCAGTGAATTGGCCAACTACGAGCAGTACTTC.

The chain employs TRBV12-3 or TRBV12-4 and TRBJ1-4; TRBD1 matches at 7 bases. V gave up 6 bases and J gave up 6 bases; unmatched junction bases: 10. The CDR3 contains 15 residues. CDR3 DNA: TGTGCCAGCAGGGGTCGCGGGACAGCCGATGAAAAACTGTTTTTT. Its protein product is CASRGRGTADEKLFF.

CDR3 sequence: CASSPLVTEAFF. The CDR3 DNA reads TGTGCCAGCAGTCCCCTCGTAACTGAAGCTTTCTTT. The chain uses TRBV12-3 or TRBV12-4 and TRBJ1-1; D gene uncertain. V lost 5 bases to trimming and J lost 5 bases, with 9 bases between them. The CDR3 is made up of 12 amino acids.

This chain connects TRBV7-2 to TRBJ2-1; no definite D call. Deletions cut 1 base from V and 7 bases from J, with 11 bases between. The CDR3 length is 14 residues. Per germline, CDR1 SGHTA and CDR2 FQGNSA. CDR3 DNA sequence: TGTGCCAGCAGCTTAGTTCCGGGTGGGAATGAGCAGTTCTTC. Protein: CASSLVPGGNEQFF.

V and J are TRBV5-4 and TRBJ2-7; tentatively, D is TRBD2 (6 bases). In germline, CDR1 is SGHNT, CDR2 YYREEE (reference sequence). V lost 7 bases and J 6 bases, leaving 20 bases between the germline ends. The CDR3 has 14 amino acids. For the CDR3, the DNA is TGTGCCAGCCGCGGTCCGGGACTCGAATTCGAGCAGTACTTC. It yields the protein CASRGPGLEFEQYF.

This clonotype was counted a few times. The J gene is TRBJ1-6, the V gene TRBV20-1, with D hard to call. The CDR3 runs 15 residues. Per the germline V gene, CDR1 is DFQATT and CDR2 is SNEGSKA (reference sequence). V was cut by 5 bases and J by 3 bases, with 14 bases left in between. The CDR3 region is CSAPPRQNYNSPLHF. The DNA for the CDR3 is TGCAGTGCTCCCCCCCGGCAGAACTATAATTCACCCCTCCACTTT.

This clonotype was counted between two and nine times. The chain links TRBV20-1 to TRBJ1-2; TRBD1 aligns across 7 bases. Germline loops: CDR1 DFQATT, CDR2 SNEGSKA (reference sequence). V was pared by 5 bases and J by 8 bases, with 2 bases of the junction left unmatched. This CDR3 comprises 10 residues. The CDR3 DNA follows: TGCAGTGCTGACAGGGACGGCTACACCTTC. This sequence encodes CSADRDGYTF.

This sequence joins TRBV15 and TRBJ2-1; 9 nucleotides match TRBD1. V lost 1 base, J lost 8 bases, and 6 bases stayed unmatched. Germline CDR1 and CDR2: LNHNV and YYDKDF (reference sequence). This CDR3 spans 15 amino acids. CDR3 in amino acids: CATSRVGTGLDEQFF. As DNA, the CDR3 is TGTGCCACCAGCAGAGTGGGGACAGGGCTCGATGAGCAGTTCTTC.

This clonotype was recorded a few times. The chain recombines TRBV6-5 with TRBJ2-6; the match to TRBD2 covers 7 bases. The trim removed 0 bases at V and 0 bases at J, leaving 8 bases unmatched. The CDR3 length is 19 residues. Looked up from germline, CDR1 is MNHEY and CDR2 is SVGAGI. The CDR3 loop reads CASSYSGWRESSGANVLTF. The DNA of the CDR3 is TGTGCCAGCAGTTACTCGGGGTGGCGGGAGAGCTCTGGGGCCAACGTCCTGACTTTC.

This clonotype was detected a few times. This chain uses TRBV2 with TRBJ1-1; D call uncertain. Per the germline V gene, CDR1 is SNHLY and CDR2 is FYNNEI. CDR3 size: 12 residues. V was trimmed by 8 bases and J by 1 base, leaving 8 bases between them. The DNA of the CDR3 is TGTGCCAGCTGGACGGGGAACACTGAAGCTTTCTTT. This encodes CASWTGNTEAFF.

The chain carries TRBV19 and TRBJ2-1; 8 nucleotides line up with TRBD2. The V gene's germline CDR1 is LNHDA and CDR2 SQIVND (reference sequence). This CDR3 comprises 14 residues. With V trimmed by 4 bases and J by 8 bases, 7 bases remained unmatched. CDR3 loop: CASSSGGPADEQFF. The DNA of the CDR3 is TGTGCCAGTAGTAGCGGGGGGCCGGCCGATGAGCAGTTCTTC.

This clonotype has just a few counts. This chain joins TRBV12-3 or TRBV12-4 and TRBJ2-7; no firm D call. The CDR3 is made up of 14 amino acids. Trimming took off 3 bases at V and 2 bases at J, with 11 bases between the two ends. The CDR3 DNA reads TGTGCCAGCAGTTTTGAGGACCGAACCTACGAGCAGTACTTC. Protein product: CASSFEDRTYEQYF.

This chain links TRBV7-8 with TRBJ1-2, with a weak D call TRBD1 (5 bases). From germline, CDR1 is SGHVS and CDR2 FQNEAQ. The CDR3 covers 14 residues. V was cut by 3 bases and J by 2 bases, with 10 bases left in between. The CDR3 sequence: CASSFQQANYGYTF. CDR3 DNA: TGTGCCAGCAGCTTCCAACAGGCAAACTATGGCTACACCTTC. Full variable domain (missing parts from reference TRBV7-8 and TRBJ1-2): GAGVSQSPRYKVAKRGQDVALRCDPISGHVSLFWYQQALGQGPEFLTYFQNEAQLDKSGLPSDRFFAERPEGSVSTLKIQRTQQEDSAVYLCASSFQQANYGYTFGSGTRLTVV.

This clonotype has just a few counts. The chain employs TRBV10-3 and TRBJ2-7; no firm D call. Looked up from germline, CDR1 is ENHRY and CDR2 is SYGVKD. CDR3 length: 13 amino acids. The V gene lost 0 bases and the J gene lost 3 bases, with 6 bases spanning the gap. CDR3 coding DNA: TGTGCCATCAGTGAGTCGACGGGCTACGAGCAGTACTTC. It yields the protein CAISESTGYEQYF.

The CDR3, as DNA: TGTGCCAGCAGCCGGACGGCTAGCTCCTACGAGCAGTACTTC. It yields the protein CASSRTASSYEQYF. This chain connects TRBV6-1 to TRBJ2-7; no reliable D call. CDR1 is MNHNS and CDR2 is SASEGT in the germline V gene. This CDR3 has 14 residues. Trimming removed 6 bases at V and 0 bases at J, with 12 bases between.

V is TRBV3-1 and J is TRBJ2-2; D not resolved. The CDR3 is 17 residues long. Germline assignment: CDR1 LGHDT and CDR2 YNNKEL (reference sequence). Deletions cut 1 base from V and 3 bases from J, with 15 bases between. The DNA for the CDR3 is TGTGCCAGCAGCCAAGTCGCTACCACGGTGGACACCGGGGAGCTGTTTTTT. Its protein is CASSQVATTVDTGELFF.

The genes are TRBV20-1 and TRBJ2-1; weak D call: TRBD1 (5 bases). Germline lookup yields CDR1 DFQATT and CDR2 SNEGSKA (reference sequence). The length of the CDR3 is 13 residues. V lost 5 bases to trimming and J lost 0 bases, with 8 bases between them. The CDR3 DNA reads TGCAGTGCTCGACAGCGCTCCTACAATGAGCAGTTCTTC. Translating it yields CSARQRSYNEQFF.

This clonotype was picked up a small number of times. The chain combines TRBV12-3 or TRBV12-4 with TRBJ1-2; D may be TRBD1 (5 bases). V shed 6 bases and J shed 7 bases, with 15 bases lying between them. The CDR3 loop spans 13 amino acids. The CDR3: CASSSGRERGYTF. CDR3 nucleotides: TGTGCCAGCAGCTCGGGACGCGAACGTGGCTACACCTTC.